Below, one T cell receptor (beta chain) is given with its context. This entry is derived from a study of blood T cell repertoires in COVID-19. Study background: Both acute and convalescent COVID-19 samples were obtained from the United States, Italy and Spain. Sources were T cells, B-cell-depleted T cells, or PBMCs; the material itself was cDNA or gDNA.

The V gene end was trimmed by 6 bases and the J gene end by 2 bases; junction bases not matched to a gene: 9. This CDR3 region has 16 residues. In germline, CDR1 is SGDLS, CDR2 YYNGEE. Per the original data handling: Nucleated cell number was recorded as an estimate derived from reference gene primer amplification. The method was immunoSEQ multiplex PCR; TCRdb's version includes in-frame clones alone and lacks a portion of them. V, J and clone size were drawn from that table, and D and trimming were deduced from the DNA. The sample records 90,000 to 150,000 clones, 85% to 90% being singletons. Sequenced input: peripheral blood. The chain employs TRBV9 and TRBJ2-1, with 9 bases identical to TRBD2. This clonotype originated in a man aged 55 to 70 with acute or convalescent COVID-19. The CDR3 region is CASTPETSGAYNEQFF. In DNA, the CDR3 is TGTGCCAGCACCCCAGAGACTAGCGGAGCCTACAATGAGCAGTTCTTC.